Listed below are T cell receptor beta chains from one sample, sequenced in a study of shared clonotypes between healthy human individuals. Using immunoSEQ multiplex PCR, the repertoire was profiled, and TCRdb retains in-frame clones only, with some absent. The table records around 2.1 million clones, 93% of them present only once. Sequenced material: naive CD8+ T cells from PBMCs. The receptors come from a man aged 18 to 29 in good health. Some clones in this sample may be carry-over from other donors' samples. The CDR3 runs from the conserved cysteine through the conserved F or W. The D gene is left open where the match is weak. Rows give clone size only sometimes, using once, few, many, or a class for an expanded clone.

clone_size	v_call	d_call	j_call	cdr3_nt	cdr3_aa
NA	TRBV7-3	TRBD2	TRBJ2-7	TGTGCCAGCAGCCATACCTTCCGAGCGGGAGGGCCCTCCTACGAGCAGTACTTC	CASSHTFRAGGPSYEQYF
NA	TRBV25-1	TRBD1	TRBJ2-7	TGTGCCAGCAGTGAATCACAGGGGGCGGGCGAGCAGTACTTC	CASSESQGAGEQYF
NA	TRBV11-2	TRBD1	TRBJ1-2	TGTGCCAGCAGCTTAGTTGGAGGGGGCAGTAATGGCTACACCTTC	CASSLVGGGSNGYTF
NA	TRBV5-1	NA	TRBJ2-7	TGCGCCAGCAGCCCAGGGTGGGAGCAGTACTTC	CASSPGWEQYF
NA	TRBV30	NA	TRBJ1-1	TGTGCCTGGAGTGTCGTGGGGACTGAAGCTTTCTTT	CAWSVVGTEAFF
NA	TRBV25-1	TRBD2	TRBJ2-1	TGTGCCAGCAGTTTGAGGGGACTAGCGGGAGGGTATGAGCAGTTCTTC	CASSLRGLAGGYEQFF
NA	TRBV10-2	NA	TRBJ2-7	TGCGCCAGCAGTGAGTCGACAGGAGTGGCCTACGAGCAGTACTTC	CASSESTGVAYEQYF
NA	TRBV7-8	TRBD1	TRBJ2-7	TGTGCCAGCAGCTTCGACAGGGGTAGCACCTACGAGCAGTACTTC	CASSFDRGSTYEQYF
NA	TRBV19	TRBD1	TRBJ1-5	TGTGCCAGTAGTATAGGGGGACAGGCTAATCAGCCCCAGCATTTT	CASSIGGQANQPQHF
NA	TRBV30	NA	TRBJ1-5	TGTGCCTGGAGCGGGGACAACAATCAGCCCCAGCATTTT	CAWSGDNNQPQHF
once	TRBV27	NA	TRBJ2-7	TGTGCCAGCAGTCCAAACCTCGGGGGCTCCGAGCAGTACTTC	CASSPNLGGSEQYF
NA	TRBV13	TRBD1	TRBJ2-5	TGTGCCAGCAGCAACCGACAGGGGAGCCAAGAGACCCAGTACTTC	CASSNRQGSQETQYF
once	TRBV9	TRBD2	TRBJ2-1	TGTGCCAGCAGCGCACCTAGCGGGGAGCAGTTCTTC	CASSAPSGEQFF
NA	TRBV9	TRBD1	TRBJ2-7	TGTGCCAGCAGCGTAGATCTTACAGGGGGTTCCTACGAGCAGTACTTC	CASSVDLTGGSYEQYF
NA	TRBV4-1	TRBD2	TRBJ2-5	TGCGCCAGCAGCCAAGAAGCAGGCCTAGCGGGACATGGAGAGACCCAGTACTTC	CASSQEAGLAGHGETQYF
NA	TRBV19	NA	TRBJ1-5	TGTGCCAGTAGTCCTGTGGACGGCGGCAATCAGCCCCAGCATTTT	CASSPVDGGNQPQHF
NA	TRBV9	NA	TRBJ2-7	TGTGCCAGCAGCGTAGGGCGAACCTCCTACGAGCAGTACTTC	CASSVGRTSYEQYF
NA	TRBV6-5	TRBD1	TRBJ2-1	TGTGCCAGCAGCCTAACAGGGGGTTCCTACAATGAGCAGTTCTTC	CASSLTGGSYNEQFF
NA	TRBV6-1	TRBD1	TRBJ2-7	TGTGCCAGCAACAACAGGGGCCACGAGCAGTACTTC	CASNNRGHEQYF
NA	TRBV5-1	NA	TRBJ2-7	TGCGCCAGCAGCTCGAGTACATTGGCCTACGAGCAGTACTTC	CASSSSTLAYEQYF
once	TRBV4-1	NA	TRBJ2-1	TGCGCCAGCAGCCAGACTTTTGGCTCCTACAATGAGCAGTTCTTC	CASSQTFGSYNEQFF
NA	TRBV7-9	NA	TRBJ2-2	TGTGCCAGCAGGAGGGGGACCGGGGAGCTGTTTTTT	CASRRGTGELFF
once	TRBV12-5	TRBD2	TRBJ2-1	TGTGCTAGTGGTTTGGTCCCAATAGCGGGAGCCTACAATGAGCAGTTCTTC	CASGLVPIAGAYNEQFF
NA	TRBV15	TRBD1	TRBJ2-7	TGTGCCACCAGCTGGGACAGGGGCTCCTACGAGCAGTACTTC	CATSWDRGSYEQYF
NA	TRBV9	NA	TRBJ2-2	TGTGCCAGCAGCGTTTACCCGGGGGACGGGAGCACCGGGGAGCTGTTTTTT	CASSVYPGDGSTGELFF
NA	TRBV6-1	TRBD2	TRBJ2-3	TGTGCCAGCAGTGAGACTACTAGCGGGTGGGCAGATACGCAGTATTTT	CASSETTSGWADTQYF
NA	TRBV7-6	NA	TRBJ2-1	TGTGCCAGCAGCTTAGCGGACAGAGGGGCCTACAATGAGCAGTTCTTC	CASSLADRGAYNEQFF
NA	TRBV28	TRBD1	TRBJ2-6	TGTGCCAGCAGCCCCAGGACAGGGGGAATCCTCTCTGGGGCCAACGTCCTGACTTTC	CASSPRTGGILSGANVLTF
NA	TRBV6-1	NA	TRBJ1-1	TGTGCCAGCAGTGTAGGGCCAGGTTTGGCGAACACTGAAGCTTTCTTT	CASSVGPGLANTEAFF
NA	TRBV9	TRBD1	TRBJ1-4	TGTGCCAGCAGCGTGGGGGGGACAGAAGATGAAAAACTGTTTTTT	CASSVGGTEDEKLFF
NA	TRBV7-3	NA	TRBJ2-1	TGTGCCAGCAGCTTCTCCGGACTACCGAACAATGAGCAGTTCTTC	CASSFSGLPNNEQFF
NA	TRBV29-1	TRBD2	TRBJ2-5	TGCAGCGCAACGGGACTAGGTCAAGAGACCCAGTACTTC	CSATGLGQETQYF
NA	TRBV27	TRBD1	TRBJ1-5	TGTGCCAGCAGCAGTACGGACAGGTATAATCAGCCCCAGCATTTT	CASSSTDRYNQPQHF
NA	TRBV9	NA	TRBJ2-3	TGTGCCAGCAGCCCCGAAGCTAGCACAGATACGCAGTATTTT	CASSPEASTDTQYF
NA	TRBV7-9	NA	TRBJ1-1	TGTGCCAGCACCCCCGGCTTTGGGCTTCGCACTGAAGCTTTCTTT	CASTPGFGLRTEAFF
NA	TRBV6-5	TRBD2	TRBJ2-7	TGTGCCAGCAGTCAACGTAGCGGGGTGTCCTACGAGCAGTACTTC	CASSQRSGVSYEQYF
NA	TRBV10-1	TRBD1	TRBJ2-7	TGCGCCAGCAGCGGGACAGCTAGGAGCTCCTACGAGCAGTACTTC	CASSGTARSSYEQYF
NA	TRBV7-8	TRBD2	TRBJ2-1	TGTGCCAGCAGCCCTGGGACTAGCGGGAGTGGTGAGCAGTTCTTC	CASSPGTSGSGEQFF
NA	TRBV5-4	TRBD2	TRBJ2-3	TGTGCCAGCAGCTTGGGACTAGCGATCACAGATACGCAGTATTTT	CASSLGLAITDTQYF
NA	TRBV5-1	NA	TRBJ2-5	TGCGCCAGCAGCTTGCCCGGACAGCTTGAGGAGACCCAGTACTTC	CASSLPGQLEETQYF
NA	TRBV11-2	NA	TRBJ1-1	TGTGCCAGCAGCCACTATGCAGGCCCTGAAGCTTTCTTT	CASSHYAGPEAFF
NA	TRBV7-9	TRBD1	TRBJ1-6	TGTGCCAGCAGCCCCAGGACAGGGAATTCACCCCTCCACTTT	CASSPRTGNSPLHF
NA	TRBV19	NA	TRBJ2-6	TGTGCCAGTAGTATAGTAGGGGGATGGCCTGGGGCCAACGTCCTGACTTTC	CASSIVGGWPGANVLTF
NA	TRBV10-1	NA	TRBJ2-7	TGCGCCAGCAGTGAGTCGGCTTTTCGACACTACGAGCAGTACTTC	CASSESAFRHYEQYF
NA	TRBV7-2	TRBD2	TRBJ2-1	TGTGCCAGCAGTCGCGGGACTAGCGGGAGTGTTTACAATGAGCAGTTCTTC	CASSRGTSGSVYNEQFF
few	TRBV5-4	NA	TRBJ1-1	TGTGCCAGCAGCTTCGACAGAGACCACACTGAAGCTTTCTTT	CASSFDRDHTEAFF
NA	TRBV13	NA	TRBJ1-1	TGTGCCAGCAGCGAAGGAAAGGTTGGGTACACTGAAGCTTTCTTT	CASSEGKVGYTEAFF
NA	TRBV28	TRBD2	TRBJ2-3	TGTGCCAGCAGTCAGGGACTAGCGGCAGATACGCAGTATTTT	CASSQGLAADTQYF
NA	TRBV9	NA	TRBJ2-1	TGTGCCAGCAGTGGTCACATAGCAGGAGGGGTAGATAATGAGCAGTTCTTC	CASSGHIAGGVDNEQFF
NA	TRBV6-5	TRBD2	TRBJ2-1	TGTGCCAGCAGTTACGGGCTAGCGGGAGCCTACAATGAGCAGTTCTTC	CASSYGLAGAYNEQFF
NA	TRBV19	NA	TRBJ2-1	TGTGCCAGTAGTCCCAACCGGGGCAGCTCCTACAATGAGCAGTTCTTC	CASSPNRGSSYNEQFF
NA	TRBV13	NA	TRBJ2-7	TGTGCCAGCAGCTTAGGCCCCGGGTTATTGGGCCACGAGCAGTACTTC	CASSLGPGLLGHEQYF
NA	TRBV4-1	TRBD1	TRBJ1-1	TGCGCCAGCAGCCAAGGTCCCCGCCGGACAGGGAGGTTCGCTGAAGCTTTCTTT	CASSQGPRRTGRFAEAFF
NA	TRBV27	NA	TRBJ2-1	TGTGCCAGCAGCGGGCTAGCTTACAATGAGCAGTTCTTC	CASSGLAYNEQFF
NA	TRBV27	NA	TRBJ2-7	TGTGCCAGCAGTTTAGCCAGGGCAAGTTCCTACGAGCAGTACTTC	CASSLARASSYEQYF
NA	TRBV5-1	NA	TRBJ2-5	TGCGCCAGCAGCCAGCTTATGATGGGGACTTTGCCTCAAGAGACCCAGTACTTC	CASSQLMMGTLPQETQYF